The 31 T cell receptor beta chains below come from one sample, sequenced in a study of T cell responses to AZD1222 COVID-19 vaccine. Profiled with immunoSEQ multiplex PCR; TCRdb holds only in-frame clones, not every one. The table lists over 30,000 clones, approximately 88% of them singletons. The sequences come from peripheral blood, collected 28 days after the second dose of the MenACWY control vaccine. These receptors all come from an adult who received the MenACWY meningococcal vaccine as a control.

V and J are TRBV18 and TRBJ2-2, with 11 bases that match TRBD2. Germline V gene data show CDR1 as KGHSH and CDR2 as LQKENI. The length of the CDR3 is 17 residues. The junction had 0 bases not matched to a gene; V was cut back by 0 bases and J by 0 bases. The CDR3 nucleotides read TGTGCCAGCTCACCACCGGGACTAGCGGCGAACACCGGGGAGCTGTTTTTT. It encodes CASSPPGLAANTGELFF.

This sequence joins TRBV5-1 and TRBJ2-7; TRBD2 aligns across 14 bases. V was pared by 4 bases and J by 5 bases, with 14 bases of the junction left unmatched. The V gene's germline CDR1 is SGHRS and CDR2 YFSETQ. The CDR3 sequence is 18 residues long. The CDR3 loop reads CASSLGTSGSFRGNEQYF. The CDR3 region has the DNA TGCGCCAGCAGCCTCGGGACTAGCGGGAGCTTCCGGGGGAACGAGCAGTACTTC.

The V and J genes are TRBV7-3 and TRBJ2-7, with D tentatively TRBD2 (5 bases). The CDR3 extends over 14 amino acids. The germline V gene has CDR1 SGHTA and CDR2 FQGTGA. V was shortened by 4 bases and J by 6 bases, with 16 bases between the two germline ends. In DNA form, the CDR3 reads TGTGCCAGCAGCTCCAGCGGCGAAGCCCCCGAGCAGTACTTC. Encoded protein: CASSSSGEAPEQYF.

The CDR3 DNA reads as TGCGCCAGCAGCTTGGAGGGACTTACCTACAATGAGCAGTTCTTC. Translating gives CASSLEGLTYNEQFF. V is TRBV5-1 and J is TRBJ2-1; TRBD2 is a possible D gene (6 bases). CDR3 size: 15 residues. Trimming pared 0 bases from V and 2 bases from J, leaving 9 bases between. Per germline, CDR1 SGHRS and CDR2 YFSETQ.

As DNA, the CDR3 is TGTGCCAGTAGTAAGCCGGGCTGGCGGGAGCTGTTTTTT. Translated, it gives CASSKPGWRELFF. This sequence joins TRBV19 and TRBJ2-2; D remains ambiguous. The CDR3 length is 13 residues. V dropped 4 bases and J dropped 9 bases, with 12 bases sitting between them. CDR1 is LNHDA, CDR2 SQIVND, per germline (reference sequence).

This sequence joins TRBV5-1 and TRBJ1-1; D is perhaps TRBD1 (5 bases). CDR1 SGHRS and CDR2 YFSETQ come from the germline V gene. This CDR3 comprises 14 residues. The germline V and J ends were trimmed by 1 base and 5 bases, with 12 bases remaining between them. The CDR3 reads CASSLTGVGTEAFF. The CDR3 DNA sequence: TGCGCCAGCAGCTTGACGGGGGTAGGAACTGAAGCTTTCTTT.

V usage is TRBV24-1 and J usage is TRBJ2-2; D is unresolved. Germline assignment: CDR1 KGHDR and CDR2 SFDVKD. Trimming shortened V by 6 bases and J by 3 bases, and 13 bases separated the two germline ends. This CDR3 has 15 amino acids. This CDR3 reads CATSPSEAHTGELFF. As DNA, the CDR3 is TGTGCCACCAGTCCTTCTGAGGCACACACCGGGGAGCTGTTTTTT.

The chain joins TRBV11-2 to TRBJ1-3; no firm D call. The CDR3 sequence is 16 residues long. Between the trimmed V and J ends, which lost 1 base and 0 bases, there was a span of 10 bases. Germline V gene data show CDR1 as SGHAT and CDR2 as FQNNGV. The CDR3 sequence: CASSLGVRSSGNTIYF. The CDR3 DNA sequence: TGTGCCAGCAGCTTAGGTGTCAGGAGCTCTGGAAACACCATATATTTT.

This clone showed up just a few times. The genes are TRBV12-3 or TRBV12-4 and TRBJ1-3; D gene unclear. This CDR3 spans 11 amino acids. V gave up 6 bases and J gave up 7 bases, with 7 bases separating them. The CDR3 here is CASSLQNTIYF. The CDR3 bases are TGTGCCAGCAGCCTGCAGAACACCATATATTTT.

The chain's CDR3 is CASSYGLDTDTQYF. The DNA for the CDR3 is TGTGCCAGCAGTTACGGTCTAGACACAGATACGCAGTATTTT. V is TRBV6-5 and J is TRBJ2-3; no clear D gene. Germline assignment: CDR1 MNHEY and CDR2 SVGAGI. The CDR3 loop spans 14 amino acids. The V end lost 2 bases, the J end lost 2 bases, and 8 bases lay between the germline ends.

The V call is TRBV5-1, the J call TRBJ1-1; weak D call: TRBD1 (6 bases). The V gene lost 3 bases and the J gene lost 3 bases, with 21 bases spanning the gap. The germline gives CDR1 SGHRS, CDR2 YFSETQ. The CDR3 totals 17 residues. CDR3 protein: CASSWGAWVRGDTEAFF. For the CDR3, the DNA is TGCGCCAGCAGCTGGGGGGCATGGGTCCGTGGCGACACTGAAGCTTTCTTT.

The V call is TRBV5-4, the J call TRBJ2-7; the match to TRBD1 covers 11 bases. The CDR3 length is 14 residues. The V segment lost 2 bases and the J segment 5 bases; nucleotides outside the gene matches: 3. The germline CDR1 and CDR2 sequences are SGHNT and YYREEE (reference sequence). The CDR3 is CASSFRTGGDEQYF. The CDR3, as DNA: TGTGCCAGCAGCTTTAGGACAGGGGGCGACGAGCAGTACTTC.

The CDR3 is CASSVDQGRYTEAFF. In nucleotides, the CDR3 is TGTGCCAGCAGCGTAGATCAGGGGAGGTACACTGAAGCTTTCTTT. This chain connects TRBV9 to TRBJ1-1; D is perhaps TRBD1 (6 bases). The germline V gene has CDR1 SGDLS and CDR2 YYNGEE. Trimming left V 0 bases short and J 3 bases short, with 12 bases between. The CDR3 is made up of 15 amino acids.

The genes are TRBV3-1 (or the pseudogene TRBV3-2) and TRBJ2-1; tentatively, D is TRBD2 (6 bases). CDR3 length: 16 residues. V was pared by 3 bases and J by 6 bases, with 18 bases between. Germline lookup yields CDR1 LGHDT and CDR2 YNNKEL (reference sequence). This CDR3 reads CASSHRASATGNEQFF. CDR3 DNA sequence: TGTGCCAGCAGCCACCGGGCTAGCGCCACCGGCAATGAGCAGTTCTTC.

The rearrangement uses TRBV4-1 and TRBJ1-1, with 7 bases lining up with TRBD1. CDR3 length: 15 residues. Germline V CDR1 and CDR2: MGHRA, YSYEKL. Unmatched junction bases numbered 6, after V lost 4 bases and J lost 1 base. The CDR3 nucleotides read TGCGCCAGCAGCCTCAGAGGGACAGCGAACACTGAAGCTTTCTTT. Amino acids: CASSLRGTANTEAFF.

The chain recombines TRBV12-3 or TRBV12-4 with TRBJ1-2; perhaps TRBD1 as D (6 bases). The CDR3 covers 13 residues. Trimming shortened V by 7 bases and J by 4 bases, and 13 bases separated the two germline ends. CDR3 nucleotide sequence: TGTGCCAGCACCCTAAGGGGGTCCTATGGCTACACCTTC. This translates into CASTLRGSYGYTF.

The rearrangement joins TRBV11-2 to TRBJ2-5, with 9 bases that match TRBD1. This CDR3 is built from 16 residues. Per the germline V gene, CDR1 is SGHAT and CDR2 is FQNNGV. With V trimmed by 5 bases and J by 3 bases, 10 bases remained unmatched. The CDR3 bases are TGTGCCAGCAGCCCCAGCCCCGGGACAGGGAAAGAGACCCAGTACTTC. As protein: CASSPSPGTGKETQYF.

The chain employs TRBV29-1 and TRBJ1-1; 7 nucleotides agree with TRBD1. CDR1 SQVTM and CDR2 ANQGSEA come from the germline V gene. CDR3 size: 13 residues. V dropped 4 bases and J dropped 0; count of bases not matched to a gene: 2. The CDR3 nucleotides read TGCAGCGTTGTCGGGACAGTGAACACTGAAGCTTTCTTT. This encodes CSVVGTVNTEAFF.

This clone has only one observation. V and J are TRBV27 and TRBJ1-1; no firm D call. V dropped 2 bases and J dropped 1 base, with 8 bases sitting between them. Germline-derived CDR1 and CDR2 are MNHEY and SMNVEV (reference sequence). CDR3 size: 14 residues. The CDR3 nucleotides read TGTGCCAGCAGTTTAGGACGGCCGAACACTGAAGCTTTCTTT. It encodes CASSLGRPNTEAFF.

This chain connects TRBV6-5 to TRBJ1-2, with 7 bases that match TRBD1. V lost 5 bases, J lost 6 bases, and 12 bases stayed unmatched. Germline CDR1 MNHEY, CDR2 SVGAGI. This CDR3 is 15 amino acids long. The CDR3 bases are TGTGCCAGCAGTCCAAAACAGGGGTCCCCAGATGGCTACACCTTC. Amino acid sequence: CASSPKQGSPDGYTF.

This clone showed up just a few times. The rearrangement links TRBV19 to TRBJ2-1; 11 bases align to TRBD2. Germline CDR1 is LNHDA and CDR2 is SQIVND (reference sequence). V shed 9 bases, J shed 4 bases, and the junction held 11 bases outside the gene matches. The CDR3 sequence is 16 residues long. Here the CDR3 DNA reads TGTGCCAGCCGTTCTATAGCGGGAGGGGGATACAATGAGCAGTTCTTC. This encodes CASRSIAGGGYNEQFF.

This clone has just one count. The chain uses TRBV6-1 and TRBJ1-2; the match to TRBD1 covers 8 bases. Germline CDR1 is MNHNS and CDR2 is SASEGT. There are 15 residues in the CDR3. V shed 0 bases and J 4 bases; nucleotides not matched to a gene: 4. The CDR3 region has the DNA TGTGCCAGCAGTGAAGCCCTAACAGGGGGCTATGGCTACACCTTC. Translating it yields CASSEALTGGYGYTF.

The chain employs TRBV5-1 and TRBJ2-7; 10 nucleotides match TRBD2. The CDR3 length is 16 residues. Germline lookup yields CDR1 SGHRS and CDR2 YFSETQ. V lost 0 bases and J lost 5; bases outside the gene matches: 8. CDR3 in DNA: TGCGCCAGCAGCTTGGGGACTAGCGGTTCCTCGGACGAGCAGTACTTC. Translating gives CASSLGTSGSSDEQYF.

The rearrangement links TRBV5-6 to TRBJ2-4; 7 nucleotides agree with TRBD2. The CDR3 is 18 residues long. The trim removed 3 bases at V and 0 bases at J, leaving 12 bases unmatched. Looked up from germline, CDR1 is SGHDT and CDR2 is YYEEEE. The CDR3 sequence: CASSSGLDFPLAKNIQYF. The CDR3 bases are TGTGCCAGCAGCTCAGGACTAGACTTCCCTCTAGCCAAAAACATTCAGTACTTC.

The chain employs TRBV18 and TRBJ1-5, with D hard to call. There are 12 residues in the CDR3. Germline V lookup: CDR1 KGHSH, CDR2 LQKENI. V lost 3 bases, J lost 4 bases, and 4 bases lay in between. CDR3 sequence: CASSPANQPQHF. The CDR3 nucleotides read TGTGCCAGCTCACCGGCAAATCAGCCCCAGCATTTT.

The CDR3 sequence: CASSLAGGWETQYF. CDR3 nucleotide sequence: TGTGCCAGCAGCTTAGCAGGGGGCTGGGAGACCCAGTACTTC. The chain employs TRBV5-4 and TRBJ2-5, with TRBD1 matching over 8 bases. J was trimmed by 5 bases and V by 2 bases; bases with no gene match: 5. The CDR3 length is 14 residues. Per the germline V gene, CDR1 is SGHNT and CDR2 is YYREEE (reference sequence).

This chain joins TRBV9 and TRBJ2-2; tentative D call: TRBD2 (6 bases). Trimming stripped 7 bases from V and 7 bases from J, with 20 bases between. The germline V gene encodes CDR1 SGDLS and CDR2 YYNGEE. The CDR3 covers 15 residues. The CDR3 reads CASSEVGGSGGELFF. The CDR3 DNA sequence: TGTGCCAGCTCCGAGGTCGGGGGTTCGGGCGGGGAGCTGTTTTTT. Filled out from reference TRBV9 and TRBJ2-2, the complete variable domain reads DSGVTQTPKHLITATGQRVTLRCSPRSGDLSVYWYQQSLDQGLQFLIQYYNGEERAKGNILERFSAQQFPDLHSELNLSSLELGDSALYFCASSEVGGSGGELFFGEGSRLTVL.

The chain couples TRBV7-2 to TRBJ2-1, with D uncertain. V was shortened by 3 bases and J by 0 bases, with 6 bases between the two germline ends. Germline V gene lookup returns CDR1 SGHTA and CDR2 FQGNSA. The CDR3 is made up of 14 amino acids. CDR3 nucleotide sequence: TGTGCCAGCAGCTTCCTAAGCTCCTACAATGAGCAGTTCTTC. Protein product: CASSFLSSYNEQFF. The entire variable domain, with the rest obtained from reference TRBV7-2 and TRBJ2-1, is as follows: GAGVSQSPSNKVTEKGKDVELRCDPISGHTALYWYRQSLGQGLEFLIYFQGNSAPDKSGLPSDRFSAERTGGSVSTLTIQRTQQEDSAVYLCASSFLSSYNEQFFGPGTRLTVL.

This clone was seen just once. The CDR3: CASSQPRQGNEQFF. CDR3 bases: TGCGCCAGCAGCCAACCCCGACAGGGTAATGAGCAGTTCTTC. The chain combines TRBV4-1 with TRBJ2-1, with 7 nucleotides matching TRBD1. The V segment lost 2 bases and the J segment 7 bases; nucleotides outside the gene matches: 5. There are 14 residues in the CDR3. The germline V gene encodes CDR1 MGHRA and CDR2 YSYEKL.

The V gene is TRBV28, the J gene TRBJ2-7, with 8 bases aligning to TRBD1. With 11 bases clipped from V and 9 bases from J, the junction kept 12 bases outside the gene matches. CDR1 and CDR2 (germline): MDHEN, SYDVKM. The length of the CDR3 is 12 residues. The CDR3 protein is CAVTGQVPGQYF. CDR3 sequence (DNA): TGTGCCGTTACGGGACAGGTCCCCGGGCAGTACTTC.

This chain links TRBV6-5 with TRBJ1-1; maybe TRBD1 (6 bases). Germline V gene lookup returns CDR1 MNHEY and CDR2 SVGAGI. Trimming pared 9 bases from V and 6 bases from J, leaving 17 bases between. CDR3 length: 13 amino acids. DNA for the CDR3: TGTGCCAGTATGCGGGGGCGCAGTGCTGAAGCTTTCTTT. Its translation is CASMRGRSAEAFF.